This T cell receptor (beta chain) was captured by sequencing in a study of blood T cell repertoires in COVID-19. The overall study: T cells, B-cell-depleted T cells, or PBMCs supplied cDNA or gDNA.

Produced via immunoSEQ multiplex PCR; TCRdb's table is partial and in-frame only. The sample lists fewer than 120,000 clones, approximately 68% occurring once. The CDR3 consists of 14 residues. Germline CDR1 reads GTSNPN; CDR2 reads SVGIG (reference sequence). The trim removed 5 bases at V and 3 bases at J, leaving 8 bases unmatched. The material sequenced was peripheral blood. The sequence came from a woman aged 60-70 years with acute or convalescent COVID-19. The chain links TRBV30 to TRBJ1-1, with TRBD1 identical over 8 bases. The CDR3 sequence is CAWYPGGWDTEAFF. CDR3 nucleotides: TGTGCCTGGTATCCAGGGGGCTGGGACACTGAAGCTTTCTTT. Supplemented by reference TRBV30 and TRBJ1-1, the full variable domain reads SQTIHQWPATLVQPVGSPLSLECTVEGTSNPNLYWYRQAAGRGLQLLFYSVGIGQISSEVPQNLSASRPQDRQFILSSKKLLLSDSGFYLCAWYPGGWDTEAFFGQGTRLTVV.